This T cell receptor beta chain was profiled in a study of blood T cell repertoires in COVID-19. Study at large: COVID-19 samples, acute and convalescent, were from the United States, Italy and Spain. From T cells, B-cell-depleted T cells, or PBMCs came the material, which was cDNA or gDNA.

The CDR3 consists of 13 residues. V was trimmed by 6 bases and J by 5 bases, leaving 14 bases between them. Recruited during active infection, patients (from Seattle) were subsequently followed longitudinally. Source study methods: How many nucleated cells were present was estimated from reference gene primer amplification. Sequenced by immunoSEQ multiplex PCR; TCRdb stores in-frame clones only, minus some. The V and J calls and clone size are taken from that table; D and trimming were inferred from the DNA. The sample includes about 170,000 clones, around four fifths of them seen just once. Sequencing was performed on peripheral blood. V usage is TRBV12-3 or TRBV12-4 and J usage is TRBJ2-7, with D perhaps matching TRBD1 (7 bases). This TCR was sampled from a woman older than 75 with COVID-19, enrolled during active disease. CDR3 sequence (DNA): TGTGCCAGCAGCGTGGGCAGGGGGGACGAGCAGTACTTC. Its protein product is CASSVGRGDEQYF.